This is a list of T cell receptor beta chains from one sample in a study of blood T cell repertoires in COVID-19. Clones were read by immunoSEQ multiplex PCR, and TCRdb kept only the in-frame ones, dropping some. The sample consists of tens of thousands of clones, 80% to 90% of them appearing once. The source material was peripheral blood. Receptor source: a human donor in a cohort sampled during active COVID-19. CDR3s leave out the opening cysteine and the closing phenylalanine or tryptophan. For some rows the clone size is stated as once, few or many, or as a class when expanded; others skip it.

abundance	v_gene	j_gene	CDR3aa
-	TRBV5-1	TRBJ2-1	ASSTQNEQF
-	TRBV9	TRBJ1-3	ASSVGTGAGNTIY
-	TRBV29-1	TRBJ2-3	SPGAVEGGTQY
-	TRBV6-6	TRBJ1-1	ASSSRFGRGDEAF
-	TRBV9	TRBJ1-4	ASSVDPRGPNEKLF
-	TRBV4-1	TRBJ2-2	ASARQGGLNTGELF
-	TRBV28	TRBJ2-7	ASSSVQGKAYEQY
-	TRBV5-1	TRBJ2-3	ASSTGLAGGPTDTQY
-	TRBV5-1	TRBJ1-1	ASRITGPNTEAF
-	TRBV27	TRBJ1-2	ASSRGGVDGYT
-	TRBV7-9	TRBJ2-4	ASSFPQAGAKNIQY
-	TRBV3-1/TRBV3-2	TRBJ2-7	ASSQAWPGQPANEQY
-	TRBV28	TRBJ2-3	ASSRPRADTQY
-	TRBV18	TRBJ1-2	ASSPPSGEGYT
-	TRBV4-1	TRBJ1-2	ASSQGGQPYGYT
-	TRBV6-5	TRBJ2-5	ASCPSGGKTQY
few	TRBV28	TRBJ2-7	ASRSWTSGSYEQY
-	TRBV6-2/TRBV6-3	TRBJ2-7	ASSDQGYDEQY
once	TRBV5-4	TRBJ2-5	ASSSGQGGETQY
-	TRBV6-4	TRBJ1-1	ASSDRDLNTEAF
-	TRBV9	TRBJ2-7	ASSVAGGLAEILDEQY
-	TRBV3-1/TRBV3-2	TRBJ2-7	ASSQEPGATYEQY
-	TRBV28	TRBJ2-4	ASSSDRGVRVENIQY
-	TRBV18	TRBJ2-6	ASSPLDNVLT
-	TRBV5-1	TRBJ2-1	ASSLVAGYEQF
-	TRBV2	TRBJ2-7	ASTPGQGLFEQY
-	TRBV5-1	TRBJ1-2	ASSFNRGDYGYT
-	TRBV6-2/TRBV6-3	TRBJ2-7	ASSYSASGSLYEQY
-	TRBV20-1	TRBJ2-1	SASLLGQSSYNEQF
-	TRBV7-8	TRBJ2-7	ASSSRDSKFYEQY
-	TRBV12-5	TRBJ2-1	ASGKQGGNEQF
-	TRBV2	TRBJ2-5	ASSVQGGREETQY
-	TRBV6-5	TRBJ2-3	ASSSTGLADTQY
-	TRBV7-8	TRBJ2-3	ASSLREIPDTQY
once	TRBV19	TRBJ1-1	ASSRQGVPEAF
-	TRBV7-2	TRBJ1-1	ASSLGEGHTEAF
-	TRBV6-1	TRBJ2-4	ASSEDGTLIAKNIQY
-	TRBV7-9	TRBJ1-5	ASSPAQNQPQH
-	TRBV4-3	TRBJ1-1	ASSQDRIMNTEAF
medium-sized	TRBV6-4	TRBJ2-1	ASSDSGGGVGEQF
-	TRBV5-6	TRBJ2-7	ASSLVPGYAYEQY
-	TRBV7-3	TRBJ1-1	ASSKGEGEATEAF
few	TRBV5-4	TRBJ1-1	ASSLVGQVPGYTEAF
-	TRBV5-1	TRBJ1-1	ASSFSGTGRIPAF
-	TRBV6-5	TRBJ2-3	ASRSSGRDTQY
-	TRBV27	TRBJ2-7	ASSLIGLADSYEQY
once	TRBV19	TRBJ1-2	ASSIVRGRYHGYT
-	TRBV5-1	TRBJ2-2	ATSDRGGPGELF
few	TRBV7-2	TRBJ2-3	ASSLTTSGGVSTDTQY
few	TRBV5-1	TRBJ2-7	ASSLATPGQVAYEQY
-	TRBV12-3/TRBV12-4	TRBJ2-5	ASTRDSQETQY
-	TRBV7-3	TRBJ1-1	ASSQYRGPLLEAF
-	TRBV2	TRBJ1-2	ASSEDPQGHYGYT
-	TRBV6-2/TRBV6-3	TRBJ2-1	ASSRSGGLYNEQF
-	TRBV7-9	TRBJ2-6	ASSLAQGTGANVLT
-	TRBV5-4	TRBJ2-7	ASSVSGGFSYEQY
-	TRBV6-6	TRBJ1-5	ASSPEGGPDQPQH
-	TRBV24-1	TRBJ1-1	ATRQGLGTEAF
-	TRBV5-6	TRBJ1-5	ASSLGTVYNQPQH